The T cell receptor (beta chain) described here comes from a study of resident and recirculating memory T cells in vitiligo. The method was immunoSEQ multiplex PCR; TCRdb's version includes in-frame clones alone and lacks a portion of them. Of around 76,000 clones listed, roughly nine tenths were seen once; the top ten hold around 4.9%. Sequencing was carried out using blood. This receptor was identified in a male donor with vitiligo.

DNA for the CDR3: TGTGCCAGCAGCCCCCGGACAGGGACCAACTATGGCTACACCTTC. This sequence encodes CASSPRTGTNYGYTF. The rearrangement uses TRBV9 and TRBJ1-2; 8 bases line up with TRBD1. With 4 bases clipped from V and 2 bases from J, the junction kept 7 bases outside the gene matches. The CDR3 has 15 amino acids. The germline V gene encodes CDR1 SGDLS and CDR2 YYNGEE. The entire variable domain, with the rest obtained from reference TRBV9 and TRBJ1-2, is as follows: DSGVTQTPKHLITATGQRVTLRCSPRSGDLSVYWYQQSLDQGLQFLIQYYNGEERAKGNILERFSAQQFPDLHSELNLSSLELGDSALYFCASSPRTGTNYGYTFGSGTRLTVV.